The T cell receptor beta chain under discussion was sequenced for a study of siplizumab effects on memory and regulatory T cells. Study-wide points: The study found that siplizumab significantly reduced alloreactive sequences traceable to unstimulated CD4+ memory cells. Naive T cells seemed more diverse than memory cells; they also seemed major alloresponse contributors. Siplizumab cultures yielded proliferating Tregs whose suppressive function was not confirmed.

This CDR3 spans 13 amino acids. In germline, CDR1 is MDHEN, CDR2 SYDVKM. Assaying covered about 99,000 TCR templates per sample. The protocol was immunoSEQ multiplex PCR, while the TCRdb copy is restricted to in-frame clones and leaves out a portion. The repertoire holds approximately 91,000 clones, with 95% as singletons. As concerns this clone: The target antigen is unknown.

This sequence joins TRBV28 and TRBJ2-7; 8 nucleotides line up with TRBD2. The sequencing sample was made of CD8+ T cells sorted from blood. The receptor was derived from a human donor in good health. The CDR3, as DNA: TGTGGGAGCCAACTAGCGGCTTCCTACGAGCAGTACTTC. It translates to CGSQLAASYEQYF. Full variable domain (remainder filled in from reference TRBV28 and TRBJ2-7): DVKVTQSSRYLVKRTGEKVFLECVQDMDHENMFWYRQDPGLGLRLIYFSYDVKMKEKGDIPEGYSVSREKKERFSLILESASTNQTSMYLCGSQLAASYEQYFGPGTRLTVT.